This TCR beta chain originates from a study of vaccination effects on CD4 cells after COVID-19. Across the whole study: Participants were given two doses of BNT162b2 or mRNA-1273 vaccine.

Expansion of antigen-specific CD4+ T cells with viral peptide pools was carried out by the ViraFEST assay before sequencing. With approximately ten days of culture completed, CD4+ T cells were isolated. Sometime from March through December 2020, the person acquired a SARS-CoV-2 infection that PCR confirmed. Half-medium replacement with IL-2 medium occurred on days 3 and 7. General study results and limits: Late post-vaccination samples showed marked contraction of infection- and vaccine-induced clones.

V shed 2 bases and J 4 bases; nucleotides not matched to a gene: 1. The germline CDR1 and CDR2 sequences are GTSNPN and SVGIG (reference sequence). This CDR3 region has 12 residues. Using immunoSEQ multiplex PCR, the repertoire was profiled, and TCRdb retains in-frame clones only, with some absent. The repertoire holds about 24,000 clones, with roughly three quarters as singletons. By share, this clone ranks as medium-sized. Its target is unknown. Sequencing used CD4+ T cells from PBMCs cultured with SARS-CoV-2 spike peptides, obtained before COVID-19 vaccination. The sequence was obtained from a human donor who had a prior SARS-CoV-2 infection. This chain joins TRBV30 and TRBJ2-7; TRBD1 aligns across 8 bases. CDR3 loop: CAWSWDRYEQYF. CDR3 in DNA: TGTGCCTGGAGTTGGGACAGGTACGAGCAGTACTTC.